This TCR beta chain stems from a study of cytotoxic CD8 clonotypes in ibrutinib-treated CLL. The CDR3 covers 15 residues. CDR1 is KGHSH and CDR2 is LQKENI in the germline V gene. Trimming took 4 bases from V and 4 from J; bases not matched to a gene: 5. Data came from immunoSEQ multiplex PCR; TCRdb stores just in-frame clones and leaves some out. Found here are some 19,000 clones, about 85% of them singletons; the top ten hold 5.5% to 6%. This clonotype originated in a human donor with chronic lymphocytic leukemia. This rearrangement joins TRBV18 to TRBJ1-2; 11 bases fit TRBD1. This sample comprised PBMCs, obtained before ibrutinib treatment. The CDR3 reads CASSQTGTGGYGYTF. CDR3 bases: TGTGCCAGCTCACAAACCGGGACAGGGGGCTATGGCTACACCTTC.